Listed here are 19 T cell receptor beta chains from one sample, sequenced in a study. TCRdb used MiXCR to reprocess the 5' RACE reads, holding one entry per CDR3 protein. The sample has approximately 10,000 distinct CDR3 sequences; less than 60% are singletons. Treg sorting used a CD4+CD25+CD127-/low gate. The sample taken for sequencing was Tregs sorted from a lymph node. These receptors were taken from a female donor with breast cancer.

In its sample, this clonotype was seen a few times. The rearrangement uses TRBV11-2 and TRBJ2-1; tentative D call: TRBD2 (5 bases). The germline CDR1 and CDR2 sequences are SGHAT and FQNNGV. Trimming removed 1 base at V and 4 bases at J, with 11 bases between. The CDR3 is 15 amino acids. CDR3 nucleotides: TGTGCCAGCAGCTTAGCGGCCGGGGTTTACAATGAGCAGTTCTTC. Encoded protein: CASSLAAGVYNEQFF.

The genes are TRBV4-1 and TRBJ2-7; TRBD2 might be the D (5 bases). V was shortened by 0 bases and J by 4 bases, with 13 bases between the two germline ends. The CDR3 length is 15 residues. Looked up from germline, CDR1 is MGHRA and CDR2 is YSYEKL. The CDR3 region has the DNA TGCGCCAGCAGCCAAGACCTGACCCGCGGGTACGAGCAGTACTTC. It translates to CASSQDLTRGYEQYF.

This clonotype was seen more than once but under ten times. The chain employs TRBV7-6 and TRBJ2-1; 12 bases match TRBD2. From germline, CDR1 is SGHVS and CDR2 FNYEAQ. This CDR3 region has 20 residues. V was clipped by 5 bases and J by 7 bases; unmatched bases: 21. The DNA for the CDR3 is TGTGCCAGCAGCACAGACCGGGACGGACCTAGCGGGAGGGCTGCGAATGAGCAGTTCTTC. Translation: CASSTDRDGPSGRAANEQFF.

V and J are TRBV4-1 and TRBJ1-2, with unresolved D. This CDR3 has 16 residues. CDR1 and CDR2 from the germline V gene are MGHRA and YSYEKL. V shed 3 bases and J shed 5 bases, with 19 bases lying between them. The DNA of the CDR3 is TGCGCCAGCAGCCAGGCCTTTAGGAAAGACCAATATGGCTACACCTTC. Protein sequence: CASSQAFRKDQYGYTF.

This clonotype was seen a few times. The rearrangement links TRBV12-3 or TRBV12-4 to TRBJ2-5; D gene uncertain. The ends were cut back, 1 base at V and 7 bases at J, with 10 bases in the middle. The CDR3 contains 13 residues. The CDR3 bases are TGTGCCAGCAGTTTAGTTAGCTCTTGGACCCAGTACTTC. It translates to CASSLVSSWTQYF.

This clonotype came up a few times. The chain couples TRBV20-1 to TRBJ1-1; D is possibly TRBD1 (5 bases). Germline V gene lookup returns CDR1 DFQATT and CDR2 SNEGSKA (reference sequence). The V and J ends lost 0 bases and 5 bases respectively, with 16 bases between them. The CDR3 extends over 15 amino acids. The CDR3 sequence is CSARDTSGRRTEAFF. The CDR3 DNA reads as TGCAGTGCTAGAGATACGTCAGGGAGGCGTACTGAAGCTTTCTTT.

This rearrangement joins TRBV4-1 to TRBJ2-7, with 11 bases identical to TRBD1. V trimming: 3 bases; J trimming: 2 bases; junction bases outside the gene matches: 3. The CDR3 is 15 amino acids. Germline values: CDR1 MGHRA, CDR2 YSYEKL. This chain's CDR3 is CASSQEDRGPYEQYF. For the CDR3, the DNA is TGCGCCAGCAGCCAGGAGGACAGGGGGCCCTACGAGCAGTACTTC.

The genes are TRBV6-6 and TRBJ2-5, with 9 bases identical to TRBD1. Germline assignment: CDR1 MNHNY and CDR2 SVGAGI (reference sequence). J lost 4 bases, V lost 11 bases, and 5 bases had no gene match. The length of the CDR3 is 12 residues. DNA of the CDR3: TGTGCCTCGCGGACAGGGGTAGAGACCCAGTACTTC. Translating it yields CASRTGVETQYF.

This clonotype was counted a few times. Its ends do not fully match the called genes, so a read error is possible. This chain uses TRBV7-7 with TRBJ1-2; the match to TRBD1 covers 7 bases. CDR3 length equals 16 residues. The germline V gene encodes CDR1 SSHAT and CDR2 FNYEAQ (reference sequence). CDR3 sequence: CASSQTGWIGKDGYTF. CDR3 in DNA: TGTGCTAGCAGCCAGACAGGGTGGATAGGAAAAGATGGCTACACCTTC.

The chain uses TRBV12-3 or TRBV12-4 and TRBJ2-3, with no clear D. The CDR3 extends over 12 amino acids. V shed 3 bases and J shed 5 bases, with 6 bases lying between them. CDR3 sequence: CASSLGLDTQYF. Here the CDR3 DNA reads TGTGCCAGCAGTTTGGGATTAGATACGCAGTATTTT.

To note about this clonotype: This may be a read error, as it is one base from a much larger clone. The chain joins TRBV6-6 to TRBJ2-1; the D is unclear. The CDR3 extends over 12 amino acids. Germline V gene data show CDR1 as MNHNY and CDR2 as SVGAGI (reference sequence). The CDR3 is CANSYSTNEQFF. The CDR3 bases are TGTGCCAACAGTTACTCAACTAATGAGCAGTTCTTC.

The chain has TRBV28 and TRBJ2-7; 9 bases fit TRBD2. Trimming took 6 bases from V and 1 from J; bases not matched to a gene: 4. CDR1 is MDHEN, CDR2 SYDVKM, per germline. The CDR3 contains 14 residues. CDR3 amino acids: CASSRLADSYEQYF. CDR3 nucleotide sequence: TGTGCCAGCAGCCGACTAGCGGATTCCTACGAGCAGTACTTC. Looking up the rest from reference TRBV28 and TRBJ2-7 gives the full variable domain: DVKVTQSSRYLVKRTGEKVFLECVQDMDHENMFWYRQDPGLGLRLIYFSYDVKMKEKGDIPEGYSVSREKKERFSLILESASTNQTSMYLCASSRLADSYEQYFGPGTRLTVT.

The chain joins TRBV13 to TRBJ2-7; tentatively, D is TRBD1 (8 bases). Germline lookup yields CDR1 PRHDT and CDR2 FYEKMQ (reference sequence). V was trimmed by 6 bases and J by 3 bases, leaving 15 bases between them. CDR3 length equals 14 residues. CDR3 region: CASRAQGGVYEQYF. DNA of the CDR3: TGTGCCAGCAGGGCACAGGGGGGGGTCTACGAGCAGTACTTC.

Regarding this clonotype: One junction end does not reproduce the germline sequence, and a read error may be involved. The CDR3 coding sequence is TGTGCCAGCAGTCAACATCAGGGGACAGTGGGTTCCGGAGAGCTGTTTTTT. Translating it yields CASSQHQGTVGSGELFF. The chain joins TRBV7-6 to TRBJ2-2, with 7 nucleotides matching TRBD1. CDR1 SGHVS and CDR2 FNYEAQ come from the germline V gene. The CDR3 spans 17 residues.

The chain couples TRBV7-6 to TRBJ2-1; weak D call: TRBD2 (6 bases). This CDR3 comprises 16 residues. V shed 4 bases and J shed 6 bases, with 19 bases lying between them. CDR1 and CDR2 (germline): SGHVS, FNYEAQ. The CDR3 sequence: CASSSPGLGGANEQFF. The CDR3 DNA reads as TGTGCCAGCAGCTCCCCGGGGCTAGGCGGGGCCAATGAGCAGTTCTTC.

DNA for the CDR3: TGTGCCAGCAGCTCCGGGACAGGGGGGACCAATGAGCAGTTCTTC. Its protein product is CASSSGTGGTNEQFF. This rearrangement joins TRBV7-6 to TRBJ2-1, with 11 positions matching TRBD1. With V trimmed by 4 bases and J by 6 bases, 5 bases remained unmatched. CDR1 and CDR2 from the germline V gene are SGHVS and FNYEAQ. The CDR3 runs 15 residues.

This clonotype was detected a few times. The chain links TRBV20-1 to TRBJ1-2, with 8 nucleotides matching TRBD1. The V and J ends lost 6 bases and 8 bases, in that order; junction bases with no gene match: 14. Per germline, CDR1 DFQATT and CDR2 SNEGSKA (reference sequence). The CDR3 totals 14 residues. CDR3 coding DNA: TGCAGTGCCCTACAGAGACAGGGGCTGGAAGGCTACACCTTC. Translating it yields CSALQRQGLEGYTF.

This sequence joins TRBV15 and TRBJ2-1; D is unresolved. Germline lookup yields CDR1 LNHNV and CDR2 YYDKDF (reference sequence). V was trimmed by 0 bases and J by 10 bases, leaving 13 bases between them. This CDR3 spans 14 amino acids. The CDR3 DNA is TGTGCCACCAGCAGAGACCTTCTAAAGGACGAGCAGTTCTTC. The encoded protein is CATSRDLLKDEQFF.

This clonotype was recorded a few times. The chain couples TRBV27 to TRBJ2-7; 7 nucleotides agree with TRBD2. V was pared by 4 bases and J by 5 bases, with 8 bases of the junction left unmatched. The germline V gene has CDR1 MNHEY and CDR2 SMNVEV (reference sequence). This CDR3 is built from 14 residues. CDR3 in amino acids: CASSWRGSTNEQYF. For the CDR3, the DNA is TGTGCCAGCAGTTGGCGCGGGAGTACCAACGAGCAGTACTTC.